These 10 T cell receptor beta chains came from one sample sequenced in a study of pediatric ulcerative colitis. Sequencing was performed with immunoSEQ multiplex PCR; in TCRdb, only in-frame clones are kept and a portion is missing. Of 64,000 or so clones listed, around four fifths are singletons. Sequencing used blood. The origin of the receptors is a boy younger than 18 with moderate ulcerative colitis.

The table lists this clone with a few counts. The chain is built from TRBV29-1 and TRBJ2-2; D remains ambiguous. This CDR3 spans 12 amino acids. The V gene's germline CDR1 is SQVTM and CDR2 ANQGSEA. The V and J ends lost 7 bases and 2 bases respectively, with 8 bases between them. The CDR3 bases are TGCAGCGGAGATACCAACACCGGGGAGCTGTTTTTT. Its translation: CSGDTNTGELFF.

The rearrangement joins TRBV4-1 to TRBJ1-1, with 10 bases aligning to TRBD1. CDR1 and CDR2 (germline): MGHRA, YSYEKL. The ends lost 6 bases at V and 1 base at J; junction bases unmatched: 5. This CDR3 contains 15 residues. The DNA of the CDR3 is TGCGCCAGCAGGCTTCGACAGGGGGCGAACACTGAAGCTTTCTTT. Amino acids: CASRLRQGANTEAFF.

V gene TRBV7-9 combines with J gene TRBJ2-5; possibly TRBD1 for D (7 bases). Between the trimmed V and J ends, which lost 2 bases and 6 bases, there was a span of 16 bases. The germline gives CDR1 SEHNR, CDR2 FQNEAQ (reference sequence). This CDR3 has 15 amino acids. As DNA, the CDR3 is TGTGCCAGCAGCTTAACAGGGGACTCGGCGAAGACCCAGTACTTC. Translating gives CASSLTGDSAKTQYF.

The chain couples TRBV29-1 to TRBJ2-1, with TRBD2 matching 7 bases. V lost 5 bases, J lost 8 bases, and 9 bases stayed unmatched. Germline V gene lookup returns CDR1 SQVTM and CDR2 ANQGSEA. The CDR3 is 13 residues long. CDR3 sequence reads: CSVRGRARDEQFF. DNA for the CDR3: TGCAGCGTTCGAGGGAGGGCAAGGGATGAGCAGTTCTTC.

This chain connects TRBV6-5 to TRBJ2-7, with TRBD1 matching over 8 bases. CDR3 length: 16 residues. Germline V gene data show CDR1 as MNHEY and CDR2 as SVGAGI. Trimming at V came to 0 bases and at J to 2 bases, leaving 6 bases not matched to a gene. The CDR3 is CASSYSKTGATYEQYF. The CDR3 DNA sequence: TGTGCCAGCAGTTACTCGAAGACAGGGGCAACCTACGAGCAGTACTTC.

J is TRBJ2-3 and V is TRBV7-9; no firm D call. In germline, CDR1 is SEHNR, CDR2 FQNEAQ (reference sequence). The length of the CDR3 is 12 residues. V was cut by 5 bases and J by 6 bases, with 9 bases left in between. Written as DNA, the CDR3 is TGTGCCAGCAGCAAACACGGCGATACGCAGTATTTT. Encoded protein: CASSKHGDTQYF.

V and J are TRBV19 and TRBJ1-1, with TRBD1 matching over 7 bases. The CDR3 length is 15 residues. Trimming removed 5 bases from V and 1 base from J; junction bases left unmatched: 7. Germline V CDR1 and CDR2: LNHDA, SQIVND (reference sequence). The CDR3 coding sequence is TGTGCCAGTAGTCAGGAGACAGGGACGAACACTGAAGCTTTCTTT. It encodes CASSQETGTNTEAFF.

The rearrangement uses TRBV25-1 and TRBJ2-1; a possible D gene is TRBD2 (6 bases). The ends were cut back, 0 bases at V and 6 bases at J, with 12 bases in the middle. In germline, CDR1 is MGHDK, CDR2 SYGVNS. The CDR3 has 15 amino acids. The CDR3: CASSEYSAGSNEQFF. The CDR3 nucleotides read TGTGCCAGCAGTGAATATTCCGCGGGGAGCAATGAGCAGTTCTTC. Using reference TRBV25-1 and TRBJ2-1 for the parts outside the CDR3, the full variable domain is EADIYQTPRYLVIGTGKKITLECSQTMGHDKMYWYQQDPGMELHLIHYSYGVNSTEKGDLSSESTVSRIRTEHFPLTLESARPSHTSQYLCASSEYSAGSNEQFFGPGTRLTVL.

This chain links TRBV10-3 with TRBJ2-7; 11 bases agree with TRBD2. The CDR3 covers 17 residues. V shed 0 bases and J 6 bases; nucleotides not matched to a gene: 10. Germline loops: CDR1 ENHRY, CDR2 SYGVKD. The CDR3 loop is CAISESLAGGSYGEQYF. DNA of the CDR3: TGTGCCATCAGTGAGTCGCTAGCGGGGGGATCCTACGGCGAGCAGTACTTC.

This CDR3 is CASSGTGHEQFF. The DNA for the CDR3 is TGTGCCAGCAGCGGTACAGGTCATGAGCAGTTCTTC. This chain joins TRBV9 and TRBJ2-1, with a weak D call TRBD1 (5 bases). The germline gives CDR1 SGDLS, CDR2 YYNGEE. CDR3 length: 12 residues. V lost 3 bases and J 8 bases, leaving 9 bases between the germline ends.